The 26 T cell receptor beta chains given below trace back to one sample, sequenced in a study of cytotoxic CD8 clonotypes in ibrutinib-treated CLL. Sequencing used immunoSEQ multiplex PCR; TCRdb keeps in-frame clones, though not all of them. The top ten hold 9.5% to 14% of the sample, which has 120,000 to 150,000 clones, around 93% seen once. The input for sequencing was PBMCs, taken after 12 months of ibrutinib treatment. These receptors were obtained from a human donor with chronic lymphocytic leukemia.

This chain connects TRBV7-3 to TRBJ2-1, with 7 bases that match TRBD2. The CDR3 has 15 residues. Germline CDR1 SGHTA, CDR2 FQGTGA. Losses at the gene ends were 3 bases for V and 4 bases for J; bases not matched to a gene: 6. The CDR3 reads CASSLGGLPYNEQFF. In nucleotides, the CDR3 is TGTGCCAGCAGCTTGGGGGGACTACCTTACAATGAGCAGTTCTTC.

The CDR3: CASSPRTKTEGVFNEQFF. CDR3 DNA sequence: TGTGCCAGCTCACCGCGTACCAAAACGGAGGGGGTTTTCAATGAGCAGTTCTTC. The V gene is TRBV18, the J gene TRBJ2-1; D is tentatively TRBD1 or TRBD2 (6 bases each). CDR3 length equals 18 residues. V was cut by 3 bases and J by 6 bases, with 24 bases left in between. Per germline, CDR1 KGHSH and CDR2 LQKENI.

The V call is TRBV6-5, the J call TRBJ1-1; tentatively, D is TRBD1 (6 bases). The germline gives CDR1 MNHEY, CDR2 SVGAGI. Trimming took 0 bases from V and 2 from J, leaving 10 bases between them. The CDR3 totals 15 residues. DNA of the CDR3: TGTGCCAGCAGTTACTCGCGCAGGGGAAACACTGAAGCTTTCTTT. Translated: CASSYSRRGNTEAFF.

V is TRBV28 and J is TRBJ2-3; 9 bases line up with TRBD2. V trimming: 6 bases; J trimming: 4 bases; junction bases outside the gene matches: 5. Germline CDR1 MDHEN, CDR2 SYDVKM. This CDR3 has 14 amino acids. CDR3 residues: CASSLTSGSDTQYF. CDR3 in DNA: TGTGCCAGCAGCCTGACTAGCGGTTCAGATACGCAGTATTTT.

The chain has TRBV18 and TRBJ2-3; D gene ambiguous. Germline V gene lookup returns CDR1 KGHSH and CDR2 LQKENI. The CDR3 has 14 residues. V dropped 4 bases and J dropped 2 bases, with 10 bases sitting between them. CDR3 sequence (DNA): TGTGCCAGCTCACAAGACAAAATCACAGATACGCAGTATTTT. This translates into CASSQDKITDTQYF.

The genes are TRBV2 and TRBJ1-5; a weak D match, TRBD1 (6 bases). V lost 8 bases and J 5 bases, leaving 13 bases between the germline ends. From germline, CDR1 is SNHLY and CDR2 FYNNEI. The CDR3 runs to 13 residues. CDR3 DNA sequence: TGTGCCAGCTTATTGGACAGCTATCAGCCCCAGCATTTT. Encoded protein: CASLLDSYQPQHF.

This chain joins TRBV4-2 and TRBJ2-3, with D perhaps being TRBD1 or TRBD2 (5 bases each). CDR3 size: 14 residues. V lost 4 bases, J lost 0 bases, and 8 bases lay in between. Germline-derived CDR1 and CDR2 are LGHNA and YNFKEQ. CDR3 region: CASSLGRSTDTQYF. CDR3 sequence (DNA): TGTGCCAGCAGCCTGGGACGTAGCACAGATACGCAGTATTTT.

The V call is TRBV28, the J call TRBJ2-5; 7 nucleotides align to TRBD2. CDR3 length equals 15 residues. V lost 5 bases, J lost 5 bases, and 11 bases stayed unmatched. CDR1 is MDHEN, CDR2 SYDVKM, per germline. CDR3 amino acids: CASSPNAGVRETQYF. The CDR3 DNA is TGTGCCAGCAGTCCTAACGCGGGGGTCCGCGAGACCCAGTACTTC.

CDR3: CASNRGLNTEAFF. Written as DNA, the CDR3 is TGTGCCAGCAATCGAGGGCTGAACACTGAAGCTTTCTTT. The chain carries TRBV9 and TRBJ1-1; D not resolved. The CDR3 length is 13 residues. Germline CDR1 and CDR2: SGDLS and YYNGEE. With 6 bases removed from V and 0 bases from J, the gap between germline ends came to 9 bases.

This CDR3 is CASSLEAGPYEQYF. The CDR3 nucleotides are TGTGCCAGCAGCTTAGAGGCAGGACCCTACGAGCAGTACTTC. The rearrangement uses TRBV7-2 and TRBJ2-7; D is unresolved. Trimming removed 1 base at V and 2 bases at J, with 9 bases between. Germline CDR1 reads SGHTA; CDR2 reads FQGNSA. The CDR3 is made up of 14 amino acids.

The chain joins TRBV19 to TRBJ1-5; possibly TRBD1 for D (6 bases). This CDR3 is built from 15 residues. The ends were cut back, 8 bases at V and 5 bases at J, with 19 bases in the middle. Germline-derived CDR1 and CDR2 are LNHDA and SQIVND (reference sequence). CDR3 region: CASLLKGGGYQPQHF. DNA of the CDR3: TGTGCCAGTCTTCTCAAGGGAGGGGGATATCAGCCCCAGCATTTT.

J is TRBJ1-2 and V is TRBV18; 9 nucleotides line up with TRBD1. Germline trimming cut 5 bases from V and 8 bases from J; bases unmatched to any gene: 9. Looked up from germline, CDR1 is KGHSH and CDR2 is LQKENI. CDR3 length equals 14 residues. The CDR3 loop reads CASSTLGQGEGYTF. DNA for the CDR3: TGTGCCAGCTCAACGCTGGGACAGGGCGAAGGCTACACCTTC.

The rearrangement links TRBV19 to TRBJ2-5, with a tentative D call TRBD2 (5 bases). CDR1 is LNHDA and CDR2 is SQIVND in the germline V gene (reference sequence). The CDR3 consists of 15 residues. Trimming removed 3 bases at V and 1 base at J, with 12 bases between. The CDR3 sequence: CASSIKGAAQETQYF. For the CDR3, the DNA is TGTGCCAGTAGTATTAAAGGAGCGGCCCAAGAGACCCAGTACTTC.

The chain combines TRBV5-6 with TRBJ2-5; 11 nucleotides line up with TRBD1. CDR1 SGHDT and CDR2 YYEEEE come from the germline V gene. The CDR3 runs 15 residues. The trim removed 7 bases at V and 2 bases at J, leaving 7 bases unmatched. The CDR3 region has the DNA TGTGCCAGCCTTCGCCGGGACAGGGGGCAAGAGACCCAGTACTTC. It translates to CASLRRDRGQETQYF. Drawing the rest from reference TRBV5-6 and TRBJ2-5, the complete variable domain is DAGVTQSPTHLIKTRGQQVTLRCSPKSGHDTVSWYQQALGQGPQFIFQYYEEEERQRGNFPDRFSGHQFPNYSSELNVNALLLGDSALYLCASLRRDRGQETQYFGPGTRLLVL.

CDR3 coding DNA: TGTGCCAGCAGCTTAGGGGACGGTTGGGACACTGAAGCTTTCTTT. Its translation is CASSLGDGWDTEAFF. The chain links TRBV7-2 to TRBJ1-1; the D gene is possibly TRBD1 (5 bases). Germline CDR1 reads SGHTA; CDR2 reads FQGNSA. Between the trimmed V and J ends, which lost 1 base and 3 bases, there was a span of 12 bases. This CDR3 spans 15 amino acids.

This clone was found once. The genes are TRBV12-2 and TRBJ2-5; the table's D gene call, TRBD2, was not cross checked with the DNA. TRBV12-2 is labeled a pseudogene. The CDR3 extends over 15 amino acids. CDR3 DNA: TGTGCAAGTCGCCTATCCAAACTAGTACAAGAGACCCAGTACTTC. Protein: CASRLSKLVQETQYF.

The V and J genes are TRBV5-1 and TRBJ1-1; 7 bases map to TRBD1. Germline CDR1 and CDR2: SGHRS and YFSETQ. The junction had 7 bases not matched to a gene; V was cut back by 4 bases and J by 4 bases. The CDR3 loop spans 14 amino acids. The CDR3 DNA is TGCGCCAGCAGCACAGGGGAGGCGGGCACTGAAGCTTTCTTT. As protein: CASSTGEAGTEAFF.

This chain links TRBV19 with TRBJ2-1; no clear D. With 2 bases removed from V and 6 bases from J, the gap between germline ends came to 5 bases. CDR1 and CDR2 from the germline V gene are LNHDA and SQIVND (reference sequence). This CDR3 is 12 amino acids long. CDR3 residues: CASSIYSNEQFF. In DNA form, the CDR3 reads TGTGCCAGTAGTATATACAGCAATGAGCAGTTCTTC.

This clone was observed once. The rearrangement links TRBV4-3 to TRBJ2-6; D not resolved. Germline V gene sequence: CDR1 LGHNA, CDR2 YSLEER. The V and J ends lost 4 bases and 4 bases respectively, with 11 bases between them. There are 15 residues in the CDR3. CDR3 loop: CASSPQVGGANVLTF. CDR3 coding DNA: TGCGCCAGCAGCCCTCAGGTTGGGGGGGCCAACGTCCTGACTTTC.

The chain recombines TRBV7-9 with TRBJ2-7, with 11 bases that match TRBD2. In germline, CDR1 is SEHNR, CDR2 FQNEAQ (reference sequence). CDR3 length equals 14 residues. V was pared by 5 bases and J by 0 bases, with 0 bases of the junction left unmatched. As DNA, the CDR3 is TGTGCCAGCAGCACTAGCGGGAGCTCCTACGAGCAGTACTTC. It yields the protein CASSTSGSSYEQYF.

With regard to this clone: With a much larger clone just one base away, this may be a read error. This specimen includes other DNA sequences encoding the same CDR3. The gene calls are TRBV28 and TRBJ2-2; D ambiguous. In germline, CDR1 is MDHEN, CDR2 SYDVKM. V lost 4 bases to trimming and J lost 2 bases, with 2 bases between them. CDR3 length: 12 amino acids. CDR3 bases: TGTGCCAGCAGTTCTAACACCGGGGAGCTGTTTTTT. It is translated as CASSSNTGELFF.

The genes are TRBV19 and TRBJ1-1, with D uncertain. Deletions cut 5 bases from V and 11 bases from J, with 12 bases between. The CDR3 runs to 11 residues. Germline values: CDR1 LNHDA, CDR2 SQIVND (reference sequence). The CDR3 DNA follows: TGTGCCAGTAGTGCCGATTCACCGGCTTTCTTT. The encoded protein is CASSADSPAFF.

The count of this clone is one. J is TRBJ2-7 and V is TRBV10-3, with 7 nucleotides matching TRBD2. The CDR3 has 14 residues. Per the germline V gene, CDR1 is ENHRY and CDR2 is SYGVKD. J was trimmed by 3 bases and V by 7 bases; bases with no gene match: 9. The CDR3 DNA sequence: TGTGCCATCACCGGGGGGACCGGAGACTACGAGCAGTACTTC. It specifies CAITGGTGDYEQYF.

The V gene is TRBV9, the J gene TRBJ2-2; TRBD2 matches 11 bases. V was pared by 0 bases and J by 6 bases, with 10 bases of the junction left unmatched. The germline V gene has CDR1 SGDLS and CDR2 YYNGEE. The CDR3 spans 18 residues. CDR3: CASSVGFGLAGGSGELFF. CDR3 sequence (DNA): TGTGCCAGCAGCGTAGGGTTTGGGCTAGCGGGAGGTTCCGGGGAGCTGTTTTTT.

J is TRBJ1-3 and V is TRBV25-1, with 9 bases that match TRBD1. Germline CDR1 reads MGHDK; CDR2 reads SYGVNS. The CDR3 spans 15 residues. V was pared by 3 bases and J by 3 bases, with 3 bases of the junction left unmatched. The CDR3 DNA is TGTGCCAGCAGTGACAGGACAGGGGTTGGAAACACCATATATTTT. This gives the protein CASSDRTGVGNTIYF.

This clone was observed a few times. The CDR3 nucleotides are TGCGCCAGCAGCCAAGACAGGGATCCGTGGGATACGCAGTATTTT. Protein: CASSQDRDPWDTQYF. V usage is TRBV4-3 and J usage is TRBJ2-3; possibly TRBD1 for D (5 bases). This CDR3 has 15 residues. V was clipped by 0 bases and J by 6 bases, with 13 bases between them. Per germline, CDR1 LGHNA and CDR2 YSLEER.